The 7 T cell receptor beta chains below were found in one sample sequenced in a study of T-cell reconstitution after alpha-beta-depleted transplantation in children. Unique molecular identifiers featured in how the TCRbeta library was prepared. TCRdb processed the PCR reads anew with MiXCR; each CDR3 protein has one entry. The table records some 600,000 distinct CDR3 sequences, roughly 13% of them present only once. Sequences were derived from PBMCs, mostly from graft donor cells, sampled 360 days after TCRalphabeta/CD19-depleted stem cell transplant. Every receptor here comes from a male patient under 18 who had a stem cell transplant for acute myeloid leukemia, so the T cells may come from the graft donor.

V gene TRBV10-3 combines with J gene TRBJ1-2, with 9 bases that match TRBD1. The CDR3 spans 13 residues. Germline V gene data show CDR1 as ENHRY and CDR2 as SYGVKD. Trimming took 8 bases from V and 9 from J; bases not matched to a gene: 10. CDR3 sequence (DNA): TGTGCCATCGGGACAGGGAATTATTTCCGCTACACCTTC. It translates to CAIGTGNYFRYTF.

The V gene is TRBV7-2, the J gene TRBJ2-2, with 11 nucleotides matching TRBD2. This CDR3 is built from 17 residues. Trimming took 2 bases from V and 6 from J; bases not matched to a gene: 8. The V gene's germline CDR1 is SGHTA and CDR2 FQGNSA. CDR3 region: CASSLPRLAGYPGELFF. Here the CDR3 DNA reads TGTGCCAGCAGCTTACCACGACTAGCGGGATACCCCGGGGAGCTGTTTTTT. Supplemented by reference TRBV7-2 and TRBJ2-2, the full variable domain reads GAGVSQSPSNKVTEKGKDVELRCDPISGHTALYWYRQSLGQGLEFLIYFQGNSAPDKSGLPSDRFSAERTGGSVSTLTIQRTQQEDSAVYLCASSLPRLAGYPGELFFGEGSRLTVL.

This clonotype was observed at least ten times. V gene TRBV7-3 combines with J gene TRBJ2-1, with 9 positions matching TRBD2. Germline V CDR1 and CDR2: SGHTA, FQGTGA. V dropped 5 bases and J dropped 4; count of bases not matched to a gene: 6. The CDR3 length is 15 residues. The CDR3 DNA reads TGTGCCAGCAGCCCGACTAGCGGACAGTACAATGAGCAGTTCTTC. The encoded protein is CASSPTSGQYNEQFF.

This chain uses TRBV5-1 with TRBJ2-7; 7 bases are a match to TRBD2. V dropped 4 bases and J dropped 0; count of bases not matched to a gene: 13. This CDR3 spans 17 amino acids. Germline CDR1 SGHRS, CDR2 YFSETQ. CDR3: CASSPVGWRGSSYEQYF. DNA for the CDR3: TGCGCCAGCAGCCCGGTAGGGTGGCGGGGGAGCTCCTACGAGCAGTACTTC. The entire variable domain, with the rest obtained from reference TRBV5-1 and TRBJ2-7, is as follows: KAGVTQTPRYLIKTRGQQVTLSCSPISGHRSVSWYQQTPGQGLQFLFEYFSETQRNKGNFPGRFSGRQFSNSRSEMNVSTLELGDSALYLCASSPVGWRGSSYEQYFGPGTRLTVT.

This clonotype was counted only a few times. This rearrangement joins TRBV6-6 to TRBJ2-2, with TRBD2 matching 7 bases. Germline loops: CDR1 MNHNY, CDR2 SVGAGI (reference sequence). V gave up 8 bases and J gave up 7 bases; unmatched junction bases: 1. The CDR3 consists of 11 residues. In DNA, the CDR3 is TGTGCCAGCGGCGGGGGCGGGGAGCTGTTTTTT. This encodes CASGGGGELFF.

A few counts support this clonotype. This CDR3 fails to terminate in the conserved phenylalanine or tryptophan, so it likely reflects a read error. It is unclear where the CDR3 begins or ends on the DNA, so no DNA is shown, and the CDR3 is as TCRdb lists it. The chain uses TRBV12-3 or TRBV12-4 and TRBJ2-2; the table's D call, TRBD1, has no DNA check behind it. The CDR3 is 9 residues long, counting both termini. CDR3 loop: CASSSFGRQ.

V is TRBV5-1 and J is TRBJ1-6; D uncertain. The CDR3 loop spans 14 amino acids. Germline values: CDR1 SGHRS, CDR2 YFSETQ. The V and J ends lost 4 bases and 6 bases respectively, with 11 bases between them. DNA for the CDR3: TGCGCCAGCAGCCCTCCGACGGCTAATTCACCCCTCCACTTT. It translates to CASSPPTANSPLHF.